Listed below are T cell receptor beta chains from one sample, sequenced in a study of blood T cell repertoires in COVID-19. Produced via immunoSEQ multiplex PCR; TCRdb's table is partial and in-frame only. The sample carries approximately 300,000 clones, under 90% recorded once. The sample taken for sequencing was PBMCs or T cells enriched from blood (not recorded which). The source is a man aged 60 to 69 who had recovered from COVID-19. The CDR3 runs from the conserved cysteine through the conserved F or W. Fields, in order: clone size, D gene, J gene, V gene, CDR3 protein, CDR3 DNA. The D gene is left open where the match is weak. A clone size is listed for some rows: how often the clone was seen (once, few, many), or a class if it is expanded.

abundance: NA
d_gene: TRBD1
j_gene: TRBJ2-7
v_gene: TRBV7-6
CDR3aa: CASSSTGQVFVQYF
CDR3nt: TGTGCCAGCAGCTCCACGGGACAGGTCTTCGTACAGTACTTC

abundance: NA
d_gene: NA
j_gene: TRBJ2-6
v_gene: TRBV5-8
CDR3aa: CASSLHRSSSGANVLTF
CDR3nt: TGTGCCAGCAGCTTGCACCGGAGTAGCTCTGGGGCCAACGTCCTGACTTTC

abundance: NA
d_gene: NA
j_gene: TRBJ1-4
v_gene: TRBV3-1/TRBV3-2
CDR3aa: CASSISTNEKLFF
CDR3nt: TGTGCCAGCAGCATCTCAACTAATGAAAAACTGTTTTTT

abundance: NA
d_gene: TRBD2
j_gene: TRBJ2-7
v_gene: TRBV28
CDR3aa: CASSLLLAGFYEQYF
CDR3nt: TGTGCCAGCAGTTTATTACTAGCGGGATTCTACGAGCAGTACTTC

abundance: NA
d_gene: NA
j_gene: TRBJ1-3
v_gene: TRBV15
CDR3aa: CATSRDYGGSGNTIYF
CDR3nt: TGTGCCACCAGCAGAGATTACGGAGGCTCTGGAAACACCATATATTTT

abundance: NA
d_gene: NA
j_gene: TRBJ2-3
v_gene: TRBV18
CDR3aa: CASSPPEHTDTQYF
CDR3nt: TGTGCCAGCTCACCACCGGAGCACACAGATACGCAGTATTTT

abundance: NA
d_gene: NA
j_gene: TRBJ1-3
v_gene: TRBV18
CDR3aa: CASSATQDSSGNTIYF
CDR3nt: TGTGCCAGCTCAGCGACCCAGGACTCCTCTGGAAACACCATATATTTT

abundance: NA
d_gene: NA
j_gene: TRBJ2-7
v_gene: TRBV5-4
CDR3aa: CASSSAGLPYEQYF
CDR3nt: TGTGCCAGCAGCTCGGCAGGGTTGCCCTACGAGCAGTACTTC

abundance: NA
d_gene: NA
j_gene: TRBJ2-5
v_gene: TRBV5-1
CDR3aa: CASSPGDVGVQGGTQYF
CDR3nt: TGCGCCAGCAGCCCGGGCGACGTCGGGGTCCAGGGGGGGACCCAGTACTTC

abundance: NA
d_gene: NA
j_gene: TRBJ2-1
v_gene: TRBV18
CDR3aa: CASSWRLGQTYNEQFF
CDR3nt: TGTGCCAGCTCATGGAGACTAGGTCAAACCTACAATGAGCAGTTCTTC

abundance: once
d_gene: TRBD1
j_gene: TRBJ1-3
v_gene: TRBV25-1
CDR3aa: CASSEDRAGNTIYF
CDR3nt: TGTGCCAGCAGTGAAGACAGGGCTGGAAACACCATATATTTT

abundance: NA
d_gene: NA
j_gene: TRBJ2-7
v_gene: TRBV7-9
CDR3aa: CASSLDGEQYF
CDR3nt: TGTGCCAGCAGCTTAGACGGCGAGCAGTACTTC

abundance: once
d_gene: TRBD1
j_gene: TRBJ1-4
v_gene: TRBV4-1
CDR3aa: CASSQAGTGNEKLFF
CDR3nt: TGCGCCAGCAGCCAAGCCGGGACAGGGAATGAAAAACTGTTTTTT